This T cell receptor (beta chain) was observed in a study of T cells in Graves' hyperthyroidism and ophthalmopathy. Whole-study findings and limits: Within blood appeared most thyroid clonotypes that had expanded above 0.001.

Amplification yielded TCR beta CDR3 regions, with RNA transcripts as the source. Researchers ran a first-round RT-PCR on the TCR CDR3 using the HTBI primer set. One entry per CDR3 protein, called by TCRdb with MiXCR from the multiplex PCR reads. The sample holds about 610,000 distinct CDR3 sequences; approximately 15% are singletons and the top ten take around 4.5%. As regards this clonotype: Its antigen is not identified.

The PBMCs were taken from less than 11 ml of fresh peripheral blood. The receptor was derived from a middle-aged woman with Graves' ophthalmopathy. The sample comprised blood.

The CDR3 DNA reads as TGTGCCAGTGAGTCCGGGACAGGCAATCAGCCCCAGCATTTT. It encodes CASESGTGNQPQHF. J is TRBJ1-5 and V is TRBV28; TRBD1 matches 7 bases. The V gene's germline CDR1 is MDHEN and CDR2 SYDVKM. V shed 9 bases and J 2 bases; nucleotides not matched to a gene: 7. This CDR3 comprises 14 residues.